What follows is one T cell receptor (beta chain) and its context. Its antigen remains undetermined. No clone much larger than this one lies a single base away; base qualities are absent. This sample stems from a study of blood T cell repertoires in COVID-19 (dated by TCRdb to the early 2020s). Some background on the complete study: Samples from collaborators originated in the United States, Italy and Spain and spanned both the acute and convalescent phases of COVID-19. The material from the prospective study consisted of cDNA or gDNA derived from T cells, B-cell-depleted T cells, or PBMCs. Subjects who had been exposed to COVID-19, were actively infected with it, or had recovered from it provided the deeply sampled blood TCRbeta repertoires that made up the dataset. A freely available public database, intended as a resource for researchers studying the immune response to SARS-CoV-2, is where the repertoires were released. The samples were drawn from two sources: the first 160 participants of the ongoing ImmuneRACE study, and over 950 subjects contributed by 6 global collaborators. Sample metadata almost always included a de-identified subject ID, COVID-19 status, age in years and sex. Where HLA class I and class II types were available, the types were taken from metadata supplied by the sample provider, not from assay-based typing.

A second Seattle source provided samples from volunteer blood donors who had recovered from COVID-19. Collaborating institutions collected whole blood in K2EDTA tubes following their own protocols. Collaborator samples were shipped for TCRbeta analysis as frozen whole blood, isolated PBMCs, or DNA extracted from either sample type. In the germline V gene, CDR1 corresponds to SNHLY and CDR2 to FYNNEI. From the cysteine through the phenylalanine, the CDR3 covers 16 amino acids. The sequence is cut down to CDR3 DNA, 48 bases in frame from base 1. V is cut back by 3 bases and J by 3 bases, with 11 bases in the junction unmatched. Study-wide conclusions, independent of this receptor: The quantity of clinical and demographic metadata differed by source and by participant and was supplied without curation.

TCRbeta CDR3 regions were amplified from genomic DNA using the immunoSEQ Assay, a bias-controlled multiplex PCR. Processing in the source paper ran as follows. The number of nucleated cells in each sample was estimated from the amplification of reference gene primers within the assay. To quantify the absolute abundance of each unique TCRbeta CDR3 rearrangement, sequence reads were collapsed and filtered. Productive Simpson clonality was computed per sample as the square root of Simpson's diversity index over productive rearrangements. What TCRdb holds here is the immuneACCESS table cut down to in-frame rearrangements. Part of the clones is not present; checked against another copy, under half of the missing clones reflect an unresolved V gene, and the others are unexplained. From that table come the V and J calls and clone size; the DNA was used to work out D and trimming. This sample has about 320,000 clones in its table, and roughly 90% of those were observed once. The top ten clones comprise 6.4% of the sample.

The V and J segments used are TRBV2 and TRBJ2-7, with TRBD2 identical over 7 junction bases. The TCR originated in a man aged 18 to 29 who had recovered from COVID-19. Sequenced: peripheral blood. The DNA reads TGTGCCAGCAGTGACGGGAGTCTAGCGGACCTCTACGAGCAGTACTTC. Its protein reads: CASSDGSLADLYEQYF.